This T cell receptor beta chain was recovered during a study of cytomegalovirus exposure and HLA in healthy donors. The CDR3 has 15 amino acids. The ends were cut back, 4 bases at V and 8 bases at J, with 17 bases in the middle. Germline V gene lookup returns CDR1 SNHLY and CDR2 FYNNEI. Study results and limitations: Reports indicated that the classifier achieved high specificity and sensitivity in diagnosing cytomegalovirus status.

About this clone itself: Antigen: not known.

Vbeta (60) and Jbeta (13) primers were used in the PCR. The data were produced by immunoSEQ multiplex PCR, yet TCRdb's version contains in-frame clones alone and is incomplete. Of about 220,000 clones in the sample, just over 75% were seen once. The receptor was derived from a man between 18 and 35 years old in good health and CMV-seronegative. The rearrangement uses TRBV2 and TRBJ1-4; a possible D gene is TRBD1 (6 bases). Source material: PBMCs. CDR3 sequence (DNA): TGTGCCAGCAGTGTCTCTGGACAGAGGGCGGAAAAACTGTTTTTT. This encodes CASSVSGQRAEKLFF.